These T cell receptor beta chains were read from a single sample in a study of T cell responses to AZD1222 COVID-19 vaccine. Profiled with immunoSEQ multiplex PCR; TCRdb holds only in-frame clones, not every one. This table has around 130,000 clones, 80% to 95% appearing once. The input for sequencing was peripheral blood, taken on day 0 of AZD1222 vaccination. The receptor source for this set is an adult in good health. The CDR3 runs from the conserved cysteine through the conserved F or W.

j_call v_call cdr3_aa
TRBJ2-1 TRBV5-1 CASSLEGGAYNEQFF
TRBJ1-2 TRBV19 CASSMGPENYGYTF
TRBJ2-1 TRBV6-6 CASVTSGSFNEQFF
TRBJ2-5 TRBV9 CASSGGTLETQYF
TRBJ1-1 TRBV6-2/TRBV6-3 CASSYEVGTEAFF
TRBJ1-1 TRBV9 CASGGAGTEAFF
TRBJ2-7 TRBV7-9 CASSTDNYEQYF
TRBJ2-7 TRBV5-1 CASSLAVVAGPYEQYF
TRBJ2-5 TRBV6-2/TRBV6-3 CASSKRTTSRETQYF
TRBJ1-5 TRBV15 CATSRSDRWRNQPQHF
TRBJ1-2 TRBV6-5 CASSYSVDSSSGYTF
TRBJ1-6 TRBV2 CASSVTDSYNSPLHF
TRBJ2-3 TRBV6-1 CASSEGRGLLSDTQYF
TRBJ1-1 TRBV27 CASSSDFPGQGGTEAFF
TRBJ1-3 TRBV3-1/TRBV3-2 CASSSTGTGNTIYF
TRBJ2-3 TRBV30 CAWSVERGGNTQYF
TRBJ2-3 TRBV6-5 CASSYLAGTDTQYF
TRBJ1-1 TRBV25-1 CASSVELNTEAFF
TRBJ1-4 TRBV5-1 CASSLNTGMAEKLFF
TRBJ1-1 TRBV6-1 CASSEAIGNAFF
TRBJ1-5 TRBV15 CATSRDWGSRNNQPQHF
TRBJ1-1 TRBV7-8 CASSLGHGNTEAFF
TRBJ1-1 TRBV10-1 CASSAMGISTEAFF
TRBJ1-5 TRBV6-6 CASSPTDNQKPQHF
TRBJ1-1 TRBV11-3 CASSLVSSTEAFF
TRBJ2-5 TRBV9 CASSVGLQQETQYF
TRBJ1-2 TRBV18 CASSPPGTGDYGYTF